This TCR beta chain was recovered during a study of blood T cell repertoires in COVID-19. Study-level information: PBMCs, B-cell-depleted T cells, or T cells provided the cDNA or gDNA that made up the material.

As handled by the study authors: Reference gene primer amplification gave nucleated cell count estimates. Clones were read by immunoSEQ multiplex PCR, and TCRdb kept only the in-frame ones, dropping some. V, J and clone size are taken as reported in that table, and D and trimming were inferred from the DNA itself. This sample has over 200,000 clones, with 86% found just once. V trimming: 3 bases; J trimming: 12 bases; junction bases outside the gene matches: 5. The germline V gene has CDR1 SGHNT and CDR2 YYREEE (reference sequence). CDR3 length: 13 residues. What was sequenced was peripheral blood. The clonotype originates from a man aged 25-45 years who had recovered from COVID-19. V is TRBV5-4 and J is TRBJ1-4, with 10 bases lining up with TRBD1. CDR3 protein: CASSWDRGTELFF. Here the CDR3 DNA reads TGTGCCAGCAGCTGGGACAGGGGAACGGAACTGTTTTTT.